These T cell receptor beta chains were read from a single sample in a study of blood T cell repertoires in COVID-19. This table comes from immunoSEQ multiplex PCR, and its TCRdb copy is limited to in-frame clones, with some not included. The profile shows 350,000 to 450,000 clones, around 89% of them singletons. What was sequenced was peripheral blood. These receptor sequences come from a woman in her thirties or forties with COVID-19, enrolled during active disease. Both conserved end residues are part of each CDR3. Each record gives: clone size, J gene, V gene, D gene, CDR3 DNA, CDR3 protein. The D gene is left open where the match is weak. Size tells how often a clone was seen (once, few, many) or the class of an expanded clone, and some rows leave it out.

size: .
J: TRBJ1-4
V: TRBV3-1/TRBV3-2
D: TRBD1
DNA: TGTGCCAGCAGCCAAGTTCCAGGACAGGGAAAACTGTTTTTT
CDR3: CASSQVPGQGKLFF

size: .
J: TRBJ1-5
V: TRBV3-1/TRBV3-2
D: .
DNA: TGTGCCAGCAGCTCCACGGGGAGCAATCAGCCCCAGCATTTT
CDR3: CASSSTGSNQPQHF

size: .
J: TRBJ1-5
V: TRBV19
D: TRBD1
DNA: TGTGCCAGTAGGGAGACAGGGGTGAACAATCAGCCCCAGCATTTT
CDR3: CASRETGVNNQPQHF

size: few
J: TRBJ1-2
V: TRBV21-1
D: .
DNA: TGTGCCAGCAGCAGGGGGGAGGCTTGCGGCTACACCTTC
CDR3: CASSRGEACGYTF

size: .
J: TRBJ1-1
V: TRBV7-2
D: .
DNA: TGTGCCAGCAGCCGGCGGGGGAGAAGTGCTTTCTTT
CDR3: CASSRRGRSAFF

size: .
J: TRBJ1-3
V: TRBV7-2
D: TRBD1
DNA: TGTGCCAGCAGCTTCGGGATAACAGGGGCTGGAAACACCATATATTTT
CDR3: CASSFGITGAGNTIYF

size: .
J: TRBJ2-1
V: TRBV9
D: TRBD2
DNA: TGTGCCAGCAGCGTGAGCGGGAGGGTCTACAATGAGCAGTTCTTC
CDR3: CASSVSGRVYNEQFF

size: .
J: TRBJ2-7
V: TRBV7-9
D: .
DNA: TGTGCCAGCAGCCTCACAGGGTACGAGCAGTACTTC
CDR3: CASSLTGYEQYF

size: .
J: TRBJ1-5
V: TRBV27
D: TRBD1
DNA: TGTGCCAGCAGTTTTGGACAGGGGGAGGGTCAGCCCCAGCATTTT
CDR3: CASSFGQGEGQPQHF

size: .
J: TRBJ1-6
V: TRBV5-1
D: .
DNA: TGCGCCAGCAGCTTCAGCCCGGGGATCGGAAATTCACCCCTCCACTTT
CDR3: CASSFSPGIGNSPLHF

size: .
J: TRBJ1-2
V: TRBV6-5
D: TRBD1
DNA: TGTGCCAGCAGTAAACAGGGGTCCGGCTACACCTTC
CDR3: CASSKQGSGYTF

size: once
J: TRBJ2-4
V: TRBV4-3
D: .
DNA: TGCGCCAGCAGCCAAGCTCGGGGCAAAAACATTCAGTACTTC
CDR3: CASSQARGKNIQYF

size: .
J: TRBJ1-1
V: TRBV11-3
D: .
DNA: TGTGCCAGCAGCTTAGGTCAGGGGAAACGTCAGGCTGAAGCTTTCTTT
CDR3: CASSLGQGKRQAEAFF

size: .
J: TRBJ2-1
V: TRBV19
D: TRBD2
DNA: TGTGCCAGTAGTTTCGGGACTAGCGCTTGGTACAATGAGCAGTTCTTC
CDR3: CASSFGTSAWYNEQFF

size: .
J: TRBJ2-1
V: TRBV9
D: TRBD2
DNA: TGTGCCAGCAGCGTATCTGGACTAGCGGGATCAGAGCAGTTCTTC
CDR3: CASSVSGLAGSEQFF

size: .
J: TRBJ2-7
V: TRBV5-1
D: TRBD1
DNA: TGCGCCAGCAGCTTTGGGGGACAGGGAGAGTACGAGCAGTACTTC
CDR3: CASSFGGQGEYEQYF

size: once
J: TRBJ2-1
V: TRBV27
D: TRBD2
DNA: TGTGCCAGCAGTTCGATCTATCTAGCGGGAAGTAGGGATGAGCAGTTCTTC
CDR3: CASSSIYLAGSRDEQFF

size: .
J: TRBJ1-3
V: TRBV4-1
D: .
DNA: TGCGCCAGCAGCCAAGATGGGGGGATTGCTGGAAACACCATATATTTT
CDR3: CASSQDGGIAGNTIYF

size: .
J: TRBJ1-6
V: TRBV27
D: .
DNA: TGTGCCAGCAGTTTATGGTCCGGCGGTTCACCCCTCCACTTT
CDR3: CASSLWSGGSPLHF

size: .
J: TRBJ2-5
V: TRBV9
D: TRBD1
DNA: TGTGCCAGCAGCGTAGCTGGGGACAGCCAAGAGACCCAGTACTTC
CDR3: CASSVAGDSQETQYF

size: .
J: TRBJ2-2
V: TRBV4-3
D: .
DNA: TGCGCCAGCAGCCTGGGGACTTTCACCGGGGAGCTGTTTTTT
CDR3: CASSLGTFTGELFF

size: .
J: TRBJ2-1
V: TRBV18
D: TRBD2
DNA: TGTGCCAGCTCACCCAGACTAGCGGGATCGGGTGAGCAGTTCTTC
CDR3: CASSPRLAGSGEQFF

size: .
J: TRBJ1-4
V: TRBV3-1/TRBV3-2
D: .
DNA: TGTGCCAGCAGCCAAGATGCCAGGGAGGGTGAAAAACTGTTTTTT
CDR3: CASSQDAREGEKLFF

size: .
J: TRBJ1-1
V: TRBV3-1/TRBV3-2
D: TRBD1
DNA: TGTGCCAGCAGCCGACAGGGGGCGCGGGGGTTTGTGGCTTTCTTT
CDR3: CASSRQGARGFVAFF

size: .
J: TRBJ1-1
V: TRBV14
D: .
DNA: TGTGCCAGCAGCCAAGGAAGCAGGACTGAAGCTTTCTTT
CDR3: CASSQGSRTEAFF

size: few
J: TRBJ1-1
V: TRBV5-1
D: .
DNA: TGCGCCACCGGGAATGGAGTGAACACTGAAGCTTTCTTT
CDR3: CATGNGVNTEAFF

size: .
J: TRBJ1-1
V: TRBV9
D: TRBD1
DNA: TGTGCCAGCAGCGCGACCAGCCAGGGACAGGGGAACACTGAAGCTTTCTTT
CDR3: CASSATSQGQGNTEAFF

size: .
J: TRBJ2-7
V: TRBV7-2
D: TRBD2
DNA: TGTGCCAGCAGTCCCTACGGGACTAGCGGGGACGAGCAGTACTTC
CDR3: CASSPYGTSGDEQYF

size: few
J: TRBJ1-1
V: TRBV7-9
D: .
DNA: TGTGCCAGCAGCTTTACAGGTACGCCTGAAGCTTTCTTT
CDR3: CASSFTGTPEAFF

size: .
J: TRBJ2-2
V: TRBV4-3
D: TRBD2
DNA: TGCGCCAGCAGCCAAGACGATACGGGGGGGCCGCCCGGGGAGCTGTTTTTT
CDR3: CASSQDDTGGPPGELFF

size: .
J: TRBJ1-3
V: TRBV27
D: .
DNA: TGTGCCAGCCGTCAGGGGAGTGATGGAAACACCATATATTTT
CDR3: CASRQGSDGNTIYF

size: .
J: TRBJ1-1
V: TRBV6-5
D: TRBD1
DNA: TGTGCCAGCAGTTACTCTGACAGGGGGGGAGGTGAAGCTTTCTTT
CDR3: CASSYSDRGGGEAFF

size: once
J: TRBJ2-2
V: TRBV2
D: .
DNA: TGTGCCACCTCACAGGGCTCGTGGGAGCTGTTTTTT
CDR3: CATSQGSWELFF

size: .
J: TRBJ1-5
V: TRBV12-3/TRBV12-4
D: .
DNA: TGTGCCAGCAGTTTACGGGGGCAGCCCCAGCATTTT
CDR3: CASSLRGQPQHF

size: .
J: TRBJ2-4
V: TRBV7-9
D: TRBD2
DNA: TGTGCCAGCAGCCCAGGGACTAGCGGGCCGTCAGCCAAAAACATTCAGTACTTC
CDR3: CASSPGTSGPSAKNIQYF

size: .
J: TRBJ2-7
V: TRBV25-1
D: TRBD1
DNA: TGTGCCAGCAGGGGACAGCCCTCCTACGAGCAGTACTTC
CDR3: CASRGQPSYEQYF

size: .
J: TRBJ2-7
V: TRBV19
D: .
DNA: TGTGCCACCGGGGACATTTATTACGAGCAGTACTTC
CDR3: CATGDIYYEQYF

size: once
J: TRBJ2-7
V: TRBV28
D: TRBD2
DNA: TGTGCCAGCAGTTTTCTCGCGGGAGGCTCCTACGAGCAGTACTTC
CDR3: CASSFLAGGSYEQYF

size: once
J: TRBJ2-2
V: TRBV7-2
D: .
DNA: TGTGCCAGCAGAGTCCGAGGGGGTGGTTCGTTGAACACCGGGGAGCTGTTTTTT
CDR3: CASRVRGGGSLNTGELFF

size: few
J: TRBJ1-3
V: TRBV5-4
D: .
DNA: TGTGCCAGCAGCGAAAGGGGATCTGGAAACACCATATATTTT
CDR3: CASSERGSGNTIYF

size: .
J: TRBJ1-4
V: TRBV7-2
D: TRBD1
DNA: TGTGCCAGCAGCTTAGGGGACAGGAGAAATGAAAAACTGTTTTTT
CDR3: CASSLGDRRNEKLFF

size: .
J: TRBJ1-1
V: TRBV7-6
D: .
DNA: TGTGCCAGCAGCTTAGGCGGGGGTCCTTTCAACACTGAAGCTTTCTTT
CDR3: CASSLGGGPFNTEAFF

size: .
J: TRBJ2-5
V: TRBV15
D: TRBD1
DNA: TGTGCCACCAGCGGAATGGGACAGCGGCCCGGAACCCAGTACTTC
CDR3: CATSGMGQRPGTQYF

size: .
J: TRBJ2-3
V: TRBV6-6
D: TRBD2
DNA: TGTGCCAGCCGGACGGGAGGTGTAACAGATACGCAGTATTTT
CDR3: CASRTGGVTDTQYF

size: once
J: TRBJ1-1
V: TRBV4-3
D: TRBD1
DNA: TGCGCCAGCAGCCAAGACCTCAGGGGGCGGGCTGAAGCTTTCTTT
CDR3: CASSQDLRGRAEAFF

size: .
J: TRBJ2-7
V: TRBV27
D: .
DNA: TGTGCCAGCAGTTTGGTTCAGGGTGTCTACGAGCAGTACTTC
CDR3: CASSLVQGVYEQYF

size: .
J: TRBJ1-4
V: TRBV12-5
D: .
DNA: TGTGCTAGTGGTTTGGTACTAAATCATGAAAAACTGTTTTTT
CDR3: CASGLVLNHEKLFF

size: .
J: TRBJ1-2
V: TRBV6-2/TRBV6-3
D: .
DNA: TGTGCCAGCAGTTACTCCCCAGTTAACTATGGCTACACCTTC
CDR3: CASSYSPVNYGYTF

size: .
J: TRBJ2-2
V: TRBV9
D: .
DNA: TGTGCCGGCTCTAGTGGACAGCCCACCGGGGAGCTGTTTTTT
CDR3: CAGSSGQPTGELFF

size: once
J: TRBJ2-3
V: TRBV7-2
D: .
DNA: TGTGCCAGCAGCCCTAGGCGACTGGGCAGGGGAACAGATACGCAGTATTTT
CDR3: CASSPRRLGRGTDTQYF

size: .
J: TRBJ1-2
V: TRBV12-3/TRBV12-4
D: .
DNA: TGTGCCAGCAGTCTCCGGGTGTATGGCTACACCTTC
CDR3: CASSLRVYGYTF

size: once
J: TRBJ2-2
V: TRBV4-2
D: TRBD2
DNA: TGTGCCAGCAGCCAAGACCCAAGCGGGGCCAACACCGGGGAGCTGTTTTTT
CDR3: CASSQDPSGANTGELFF

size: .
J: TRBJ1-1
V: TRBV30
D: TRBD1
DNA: TGTGCCTGGAGTGAACAGGGGGGGGTGAACACTGAAGCTTTCTTT
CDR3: CAWSEQGGVNTEAFF

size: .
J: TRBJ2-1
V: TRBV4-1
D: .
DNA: TGCGCCAGCAGCCAATTAGGGGGGGTCCCAGATAAGCAGTTCTTC
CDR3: CASSQLGGVPDKQFF

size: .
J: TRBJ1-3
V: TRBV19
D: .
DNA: TGTGCCAGTACCGTTGGCGGGAACTCTGGAAACACCATATATTTT
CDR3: CASTVGGNSGNTIYF

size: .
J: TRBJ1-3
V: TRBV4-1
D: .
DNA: TGCGCCAGCAGCCCAGTTGGGGTAGTGGGAGACACCATATATTTT
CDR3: CASSPVGVVGDTIYF

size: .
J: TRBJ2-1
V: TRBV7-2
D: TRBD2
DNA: TGTGCCAGCAGCTTAGGGGAGGGGAATGAGCAGTTCTTC
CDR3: CASSLGEGNEQFF

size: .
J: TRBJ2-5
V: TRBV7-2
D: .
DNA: TGTGCCAGCAGCTTAGAGGTTTCGGGGGGCTCTTGGGAGACCCAGTACTTC
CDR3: CASSLEVSGGSWETQYF

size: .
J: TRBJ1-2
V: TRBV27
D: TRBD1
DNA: TGTGCCAGCAAAGAGGGGGCGCCGGCCTATGGCTACACCTTC
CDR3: CASKEGAPAYGYTF